Presented here are 21 T cell receptor beta chains from one specimen sequenced in a study of siplizumab effects on memory and regulatory T cells. Using immunoSEQ multiplex PCR, the repertoire was profiled, and TCRdb retains in-frame clones only, with some absent. The data show some 73,000 clones, with 85% to 95% seen just once and approximately 5.3% held by the top ten. The sequenced sample consisted of CD8+ T cells sorted from blood. The receptor set was obtained from a human donor in good health.

CDR3 nucleotide sequence: TGTGCCAGCAGCTTTACTTCCACCTACGAGCAGTACTTC. Translated, it gives CASSFTSTYEQYF. The V call is TRBV11-3, the J call TRBJ2-7; D call uncertain. CDR1 is SGHNT and CDR2 is YENEEA in the germline V gene. This CDR3 comprises 13 residues. The V end was cut by 3 bases, the J end by 2 bases, with 8 bases between. Filled out from reference TRBV11-3 and TRBJ2-7, the complete variable domain reads EAGVVQSPRYKIIEKKQPVAFWCNPISGHNTLYWYLQNLGQGPELLIRYENEEAVDDSQLPKDRFSAERLKGVDSTLKIQPAELGDSAVYLCASSFTSTYEQYFGPGTRLTVT.

The chain uses TRBV9 and TRBJ1-2; D is perhaps TRBD1 (5 bases). Germline lookup yields CDR1 SGDLS and CDR2 YYNGEE. Trimming removed 4 bases from V and 4 bases from J, with 11 bases in between. The CDR3 runs 13 residues. Here the CDR3 DNA reads TGTGCCAGCAGCCCCCAGGGAACCTATGGCTACACCTTC. Protein sequence: CASSPQGTYGYTF. The full variable domain, completed using reference TRBV9 and TRBJ1-2, is DSGVTQTPKHLITATGQRVTLRCSPRSGDLSVYWYQQSLDQGLQFLIQYYNGEERAKGNILERFSAQQFPDLHSELNLSSLELGDSALYFCASSPQGTYGYTFGSGTRLTVV.

This clone was counted once. V gene TRBV19 combines with J gene TRBJ1-5; no clear D. The CDR3 runs to 15 residues. From germline, CDR1 is LNHDA and CDR2 SQIVND (reference sequence). Deletions cut 6 bases from V and 2 bases from J, with 14 bases between. For the CDR3, the DNA is TGTGCCAGTAGGGAGGGTTTCTTTGGCAATCAGCCCCAGCATTTT. Translation: CASREGFFGNQPQHF.

On this clone itself: One junction end does not reproduce the germline sequence, and a read error may be involved. This chain links TRBV28 with TRBJ2-1, with D possibly TRBD1 on 5 matching bases. Germline loops: CDR1 MDHEN, CDR2 SYDVKM. CDR3 size: 17 residues. The CDR3 region is CASIRRQGITSYNEQFF. The DNA of the CDR3 is TGTGCAAGCATACGCCGCCAGGGTATAACTTCCTACAATGAGCAGTTCTTC.

This chain uses TRBV19 with TRBJ2-3, with no clear D. Germline V gene lookup returns CDR1 LNHDA and CDR2 SQIVND (reference sequence). This CDR3 spans 14 amino acids. V lost 1 base and J 3 bases, leaving 8 bases between the germline ends. CDR3 amino acids: CASSIVTFTDTQYF. DNA of the CDR3: TGTGCCAGTAGTATAGTTACTTTTACAGATACGCAGTATTTT.

The V and J genes are TRBV10-1 and TRBJ2-2; 11 nucleotides agree with TRBD2. The CDR3 is 17 amino acids. Germline CDR1 WNHNN, CDR2 SYGVQD (reference sequence). Trimming cost V 4 bases and J 6 bases; bases outside gene matches: 10. The CDR3 DNA is TGCGCCAGCAGTGGGGGGACTAGCGGTGGGGTAGCCGGGGAGCTGTTTTTT. Protein sequence: CASSGGTSGGVAGELFF.

The V gene is TRBV11-2, the J gene TRBJ2-1; TRBD1 matches at 7 bases. This CDR3 comprises 15 residues. Germline V gene lookup returns CDR1 SGHAT and CDR2 FQNNGV. V dropped 1 base and J dropped 4; count of bases not matched to a gene: 4. The CDR3 nucleotides are TGTGCCAGCAGCTTAGCCCAGGGGGTATACAATGAGCAGTTCTTC. This codes for CASSLAQGVYNEQFF.

This clone was picked up one time. This sequence joins TRBV2 and TRBJ1-3; D may be TRBD1 (6 bases). Germline CDR1 and CDR2: SNHLY and FYNNEI. V dropped 2 bases and J dropped 0 bases, with 14 bases sitting between them. This CDR3 is built from 17 residues. Written as DNA, the CDR3 is TGTGCCAGCAGTGAAAGGGGGTCCGATAGCTCTGGAAACACCATATATTTT. The encoded protein is CASSERGSDSSGNTIYF.

This chain uses TRBV5-1 with TRBJ2-7, with TRBD1 as a possible D gene (6 bases). Trimming pared 0 bases from V and 2 bases from J, leaving 12 bases between. Germline V gives CDR1 SGHRS, CDR2 YFSETQ. The CDR3 spans 15 residues. DNA of the CDR3: TGCGCCAGCAGCTTGGTGAGGGGGACCCCCTACGAGCAGTACTTC. The encoded protein is CASSLVRGTPYEQYF. Full variable domain (missing parts from reference TRBV5-1 and TRBJ2-7): KAGVTQTPRYLIKTRGQQVTLSCSPISGHRSVSWYQQTPGQGLQFLFEYFSETQRNKGNFPGRFSGRQFSNSRSEMNVSTLELGDSALYLCASSLVRGTPYEQYFGPGTRLTVT.

The chain employs TRBV5-1 and TRBJ2-3; 10 nucleotides line up with TRBD2. The CDR3 is 17 amino acids. Germline CDR1 is SGHRS and CDR2 is YFSETQ. V shed 2 bases and J 4 bases; nucleotides not matched to a gene: 10. CDR3 sequence (DNA): TGCGCCAGCAGCTTCGGCCGGCCGGGACTAGCGCCAGATACGCAGTATTTT. Amino acids: CASSFGRPGLAPDTQYF.

This chain uses TRBV29-1 with TRBJ2-2, with a possible D match to TRBD2 (6 bases). The CDR3 loop spans 13 amino acids. Germline V gene data show CDR1 as SQVTM and CDR2 as ANQGSEA. Trimming cost V 3 bases and J 5 bases, with 10 bases left between them. DNA of the CDR3: TGCAGCGTTGACACAGGAGGGACCGGGGAGCTGTTTTTT. Translation: CSVDTGGTGELFF.

This clone showed up just once. The chain carries TRBV28 and TRBJ2-1, with TRBD2 matching 12 bases. V lost 6 bases, J lost 6 bases, and 12 bases stayed unmatched. CDR1 is MDHEN and CDR2 is SYDVKM in the germline V gene. CDR3 length: 17 amino acids. The CDR3 loop is CASSNLPSSGGANEQFF. In nucleotides, the CDR3 is TGTGCCAGCAGCAACCTACCCTCTAGCGGGGGGGCCAATGAGCAGTTCTTC.

The rearrangement links TRBV23-1 to TRBJ1-1; D gene unclear. TRBV23-1 is an ORF, and what it does is uncertain. Trimming left V 10 bases short and J 6 bases short, with 24 bases between. This CDR3 region has 15 residues. The CDR3 loop reads CATLRGRILTPEAFF. The CDR3 nucleotides are TGCGCCACTCTAAGAGGGAGGATTCTGACCCCTGAAGCTTTCTTT.

This chain connects TRBV19 to TRBJ1-2; possible D gene TRBD1, 5 bases. CDR3 length: 14 amino acids. Germline CDR1 reads LNHDA; CDR2 reads SQIVND (reference sequence). V was trimmed by 5 bases and J by 3 bases, leaving 13 bases between them. CDR3 bases: TGTGCCAGTAGTTTCCCAGGGAGTTACTATGGCTACACCTTC. Protein: CASSFPGSYYGYTF.

The chain has TRBV27 and TRBJ1-1; TRBD1 matches 11 bases. V lost 2 bases to trimming and J lost 4 bases; unmatched junction nucleotides: 12. This CDR3 region has 18 residues. CDR1 is MNHEY and CDR2 is SMNVEV in the germline V gene (reference sequence). Here the CDR3 reads CASSLVPGQGALRTEAFF. The CDR3 coding sequence is TGTGCCAGCAGTTTAGTCCCCGGACAGGGGGCACTCCGCACTGAAGCTTTCTTT.

The chain combines TRBV19 with TRBJ1-1, with D possibly being TRBD1 (5 bases). The CDR3 is 17 amino acids. Germline loops: CDR1 LNHDA, CDR2 SQIVND (reference sequence). Trimming removed 6 bases from V and 2 bases from J, with 22 bases in between. The CDR3, as DNA: TGTGCCAGTAGCTCCTTCGGGCAGGGACCTAAAAACACTGAAGCTTTCTTT. Translation: CASSSFGQGPKNTEAFF.

The gene calls are TRBV7-6 and TRBJ2-5; D unclear. This CDR3 spans 14 amino acids. Germline V lookup: CDR1 SGHVS, CDR2 FNYEAQ. Trimming stripped 2 bases from V and 2 bases from J, with 9 bases between. CDR3 sequence: CASSLQDGQETQYF. The CDR3 region has the DNA TGTGCCAGCAGCTTACAGGATGGGCAAGAGACCCAGTACTTC. Together with reference TRBV7-6 and TRBJ2-5, the CDR3 gives the full variable domain: GAGVSQSPRYKVTKRGQDVALRCDPISGHVSLYWYRQALGQGPEFLTYFNYEAQQDKSGLPNDRFSAERPEGSISTLTIQRTEQRDSAMYRCASSLQDGQETQYFGPGTRLLVL.

This clone occurred once. The rearrangement links TRBV6-1 to TRBJ2-1; D possibly corresponds to TRBD1 (5 bases). The V end was cut by 7 bases, the J end by 3 bases, with 16 bases between. The germline gives CDR1 MNHNS, CDR2 SASEGT. This CDR3 region has 15 residues. In DNA, the CDR3 is TGTGCCAGCAAGGGGCAAGGACAATACTACAATGAGCAGTTCTTC. Its protein is CASKGQGQYYNEQFF.

The chain links TRBV7-6 to TRBJ2-7, with 11 bases identical to TRBD1. This CDR3 spans 15 amino acids. The germline V gene has CDR1 SGHVS and CDR2 FNYEAQ. J was trimmed by 2 bases and V by 6 bases; bases with no gene match: 6. CDR3 in DNA: TGTGCCAGCAGTTCTCCGGGACAGGGGGCCTACGAGCAGTACTTC. Translated: CASSSPGQGAYEQYF.

This chain joins TRBV9 and TRBJ1-2; 7 nucleotides match TRBD1. The CDR3 runs to 15 residues. Losses at the gene ends were 2 bases for V and 6 bases for J; bases not matched to a gene: 10. The germline V gene encodes CDR1 SGDLS and CDR2 YYNGEE. The CDR3 nucleotides are TGTGCCAGCAGCGTCGATCCGGGACAGATAGATGGCTACACCTTC. Translating it yields CASSVDPGQIDGYTF. Drawing the rest from reference TRBV9 and TRBJ1-2, the complete variable domain is DSGVTQTPKHLITATGQRVTLRCSPRSGDLSVYWYQQSLDQGLQFLIQYYNGEERAKGNILERFSAQQFPDLHSELNLSSLELGDSALYFCASSVDPGQIDGYTFGSGTRLTVV.

This clone was detected once. This chain uses TRBV7-8 with TRBJ2-3; perhaps D is TRBD1 or TRBD2 (5 bases each). CDR1 SGHVS and CDR2 FQNEAQ come from the germline V gene. The CDR3 length is 16 residues. Trimming removed 0 bases at V and 2 bases at J, with 12 bases between. The CDR3 DNA is TGTGCCAGCAGCTTAGCGCTCGGGACCATCACAGATACGCAGTATTTT. This gives the protein CASSLALGTITDTQYF.